These 28 T cell receptor beta chains originate from one sample sequenced in a study of Ad26.COV2.S vaccination and SARS-CoV-2 variants. Clones were sequenced by immunoSEQ multiplex PCR, and TCRdb holds only the in-frame ones, with some missing. This sample carries fewer than 600,000 clones, roughly nine tenths of them seen once, and the ten largest clones take about 1.7%. Sample treatment: about 20 received Ad26.COV2.S at low or high dose, single or two shots; about 5 received placebo; per-sample allocation not given. At day 63 after the first vaccine or placebo injection, samples were drawn. Here the sequenced sample was peripheral blood, taken in a trial of Ad26.COV2.S vaccine versus placebo. These receptors all come from a person aged 18 to 65 who received the Ad26.COV2.S COVID-19 vaccine or a placebo.

V and J are TRBV5-1 and TRBJ2-7, with 8 bases that match TRBD1. The germline V gene encodes CDR1 SGHRS and CDR2 YFSETQ. The CDR3 contains 14 residues. Trimming took 6 bases from V and 1 from J; bases not matched to a gene: 6. The CDR3 nucleotides read TGCGCCAGCACCGCGGACAGGGAGTCCTACGAGCAGTACTTC. Protein sequence: CASTADRESYEQYF.

The chain uses TRBV6-2 or TRBV6-3 and TRBJ1-5, with D perhaps TRBD1 (5 bases). Deletions cut 0 bases from V and 1 base from J, with 10 bases between. This CDR3 region has 16 residues. Germline-derived CDR1 and CDR2 are MNHEY and SVGEGT. CDR3 protein: CASSYSGQSSNQPQHF. CDR3 DNA: TGTGCCAGCAGTTACTCGGGGCAGTCCAGCAATCAGCCCCAGCATTTT.

V is TRBV4-3 and J is TRBJ1-4, with D possibly TRBD1 on 5 matching bases. This CDR3 comprises 17 residues. The germline V gene has CDR1 LGHNA and CDR2 YSLEER. V dropped 3 bases and J dropped 7 bases, with 21 bases sitting between them. The CDR3: CASSHHPGPGGFEKLFF. CDR3 DNA sequence: TGCGCCAGCAGCCACCACCCCGGGCCTGGGGGGTTTGAAAAACTGTTTTTT.

The rearrangement links TRBV12-3 or TRBV12-4 to TRBJ1-2; possibly TRBD1 for D (6 bases). CDR3 length equals 12 residues. Trimming removed 4 bases from V and 4 bases from J, with 7 bases in between. CDR3 in DNA: TGTGCCAGCAGTTCACAGGGCTATGGCTACACCTTC. Translated, it gives CASSSQGYGYTF.

This clone was counted once. The gene calls are TRBV5-1 and TRBJ2-3; D unresolved. Trimming took off 2 bases at V and 1 base at J, with 8 bases between the two ends. The CDR3 covers 14 residues. Germline assignment: CDR1 SGHRS and CDR2 YFSETQ. In nucleotides, the CDR3 is TGCGCCAGCAGCTTAGGTAAACGCACAGATACGCAGTATTTT. It encodes CASSLGKRTDTQYF.

This clone was seen just once. This chain connects TRBV7-8 to TRBJ1-3; 7 bases agree with TRBD1. V lost 5 bases and J lost 9; bases outside the gene matches: 7. The CDR3 runs 13 residues. CDR1 and CDR2 (germline): SGHVS, FQNEAQ. CDR3 protein: CASSVDRAGTIYF. In DNA form, the CDR3 reads TGTGCCAGCAGCGTAGACAGGGCGGGCACCATATATTTT.

The chain recombines TRBV5-1 with TRBJ1-6, with D hard to call. The CDR3 covers 14 residues. The germline V gene has CDR1 SGHRS and CDR2 YFSETQ. The V end lost 0 bases, the J end lost 9 bases, and 10 bases lay between the germline ends. The CDR3 DNA reads as TGCGCCAGCAGCTTGGTAACGGGGAGTTCACCCCTCCACTTT. This gives the protein CASSLVTGSSPLHF.

This chain connects TRBV27 to TRBJ2-1, with a weak D call TRBD1 (6 bases). Trimming removed 3 bases at V and 3 bases at J, with 12 bases between. CDR1 is MNHEY, CDR2 SMNVEV, per germline (reference sequence). CDR3 length: 15 amino acids. As DNA, the CDR3 is TGTGCCAGCAGTTTGGGCAGGGGCGGCTACAATGAGCAGTTCTTC. The encoded protein is CASSLGRGGYNEQFF.

V usage is TRBV28 and J usage is TRBJ2-5; 13 bases agree with TRBD2. The trim removed 10 bases at V and 9 bases at J, leaving 8 bases unmatched. Germline V gene data show CDR1 as MDHEN and CDR2 as SYDVKM. The CDR3 length is 13 residues. The CDR3 loop reads CATRTSGSSAQYF. CDR3 in DNA: TGTGCCACTCGGACTAGCGGGAGCTCGGCCCAGTACTTC.

The chain couples TRBV7-6 to TRBJ2-1; 8 bases match TRBD2. CDR1 and CDR2 (germline): SGHVS, FNYEAQ. Trimming took 3 bases from V and 8 from J; bases not matched to a gene: 12. The CDR3 spans 16 residues. DNA of the CDR3: TGTGCCAGCAGCTTGGGTGTGCGGGGGGTTGTCGATGAGCAGTTCTTC. Amino acid sequence: CASSLGVRGVVDEQFF. The full variable domain, in which reference TRBV7-6 and TRBJ2-1 provide the parts outside the CDR3, is GAGVSQSPRYKVTKRGQDVALRCDPISGHVSLYWYRQALGQGPEFLTYFNYEAQQDKSGLPNDRFSAERPEGSISTLTIQRTEQRDSAMYRCASSLGVRGVVDEQFFGPGTRLTVL.

J is TRBJ1-4 and V is TRBV7-8, with 10 nucleotides matching TRBD1. The germline V gene has CDR1 SGHVS and CDR2 FQNEAQ. V dropped 5 bases and J dropped 8; count of bases not matched to a gene: 8. CDR3 length equals 15 residues. As DNA, the CDR3 is TGTGCCAGCAGCGGAAGACAGGGGGCGTGGGAAAAACTGTTTTTT. Translating gives CASSGRQGAWEKLFF.

The table lists this clone with a count of one. V and J are TRBV11-2 and TRBJ2-7; TRBD2 is a possible D gene (5 bases). The CDR3 loop spans 13 amino acids. V lost 1 base and J lost 6, with 10 bases in between. Germline CDR1 SGHAT, CDR2 FQNNGV. CDR3: CASSLVEGIEQYF. The CDR3 DNA reads TGTGCCAGCAGCTTAGTAGAGGGCATCGAGCAGTACTTC.

V usage is TRBV7-9 and J usage is TRBJ2-3; weak D call: TRBD1 (6 bases). V gave up 5 bases and J gave up 5 bases, with 14 bases separating them. The germline V gene encodes CDR1 SEHNR and CDR2 FQNEAQ (reference sequence). This CDR3 is built from 14 residues. The CDR3 region is CASSPGQIGDTQYF. The CDR3 DNA reads as TGTGCCAGCAGCCCAGGACAGATCGGAGATACGCAGTATTTT.

A word on this clone: The same CDR3 arises from other DNA sequences in this sample as well. The chain uses TRBV9 and TRBJ2-7; TRBD1 agrees at 9 bases. Per germline, CDR1 SGDLS and CDR2 YYNGEE. CDR3 size: 14 residues. Losses at the gene ends were 2 bases for V and 4 bases for J; bases not matched to a gene: 4. The CDR3 region has the DNA TGTGCCAGCAGCGTCGGGACAGGGAATTACGAGCAGTACTTC. The encoded protein is CASSVGTGNYEQYF.

V usage is TRBV4-2 and J usage is TRBJ2-3; a possible D gene is TRBD1 (5 bases). The CDR3 extends over 15 amino acids. V gave up 0 bases and J gave up 3 bases, with 10 bases separating them. In germline, CDR1 is LGHNA, CDR2 YNFKEQ. In nucleotides, the CDR3 is TGTGCCAGCAGCCAAGAAGACCCAGGGACAGATACGCAGTATTTT. It is translated as CASSQEDPGTDTQYF.

This rearrangement joins TRBV6-5 to TRBJ1-2; 7 nucleotides align to TRBD1. The CDR3 length is 14 residues. The germline gives CDR1 MNHEY, CDR2 SVGAGI. The V and J ends lost 6 bases and 2 bases, in that order; junction bases with no gene match: 6. CDR3 in DNA: TGTGCCAGCAGGGGACAGCTGGAGAACTATGGCTACACCTTC. Protein: CASRGQLENYGYTF.

The rearrangement joins TRBV7-9 to TRBJ2-6; D may be TRBD1 or TRBD2 (6 bases each). V was trimmed by 6 bases and J by 2 bases, leaving 20 bases between them. The CDR3 contains 18 residues. CDR1 and CDR2 from the germline V gene are SEHNR and FQNEAQ (reference sequence). The CDR3 DNA reads as TGTGCCAGCAGACCACTACAGGGACTGGTGACTGGGGCCAACGTCCTGACTTTC. It yields the protein CASRPLQGLVTGANVLTF.

This sequence joins TRBV20-1 and TRBJ1-5; D remains ambiguous. V lost 3 bases and J lost 0, with 12 bases in between. This CDR3 contains 15 residues. Germline assignment: CDR1 DFQATT and CDR2 SNEGSKA (reference sequence). CDR3 DNA sequence: TGCAGTGCTAGTGGCAGTCCGAATAGCAATCAGCCCCAGCATTTT. Translation gives CSASGSPNSNQPQHF.

The chain is built from TRBV3-1 (or the pseudogene TRBV3-2) and TRBJ1-1; D gene uncertain. CDR1 and CDR2 (germline): LGHDT, YNNKEL (reference sequence). The CDR3 spans 16 residues. Trimming left V 1 base short and J 1 base short, with 13 bases between. The CDR3 here is CASSQGVGFSNTEAFF. The CDR3 DNA reads as TGTGCCAGCAGCCAAGGAGTAGGGTTCTCGAACACTGAAGCTTTCTTT.

The V and J genes are TRBV24-1 and TRBJ2-7; 10 bases map to TRBD1. The V segment lost 2 bases and the J segment 6 bases; nucleotides outside the gene matches: 6. The CDR3 runs to 15 residues. The germline V gene has CDR1 KGHDR and CDR2 SFDVKD. CDR3 in DNA: TGTGCCACCAGTGATTCGCCGGACAGGGGGGTCGAGCAGTACTTC. Its protein is CATSDSPDRGVEQYF.

The chain carries TRBV18 and TRBJ2-5; D is undetermined. The germline CDR1 and CDR2 sequences are KGHSH and LQKENI. This CDR3 region has 14 residues. Between the trimmed V and J ends, which lost 3 bases and 5 bases, there was a span of 13 bases. CDR3 loop: CASSPLAVMETQYF. In DNA, the CDR3 is TGTGCCAGCTCACCCCTTGCGGTAATGGAGACCCAGTACTTC.

The genes are TRBV12-3 or TRBV12-4 and TRBJ1-6; D may be TRBD1 (5 bases). There are 13 residues in the CDR3. Trimming removed 2 bases from V and 9 bases from J, with 8 bases in between. CDR3 sequence (DNA): TGTGCCAGCAGTTTAACTACAGGTTCACCCCTCCACTTT. This translates into CASSLTTGSPLHF.

The gene calls are TRBV11-3 and TRBJ2-7, with 7 bases fitting TRBD2. The CDR3 totals 13 residues. V trimming: 4 bases; J trimming: 0 bases; junction bases outside the gene matches: 0. Germline CDR1 reads SGHNT; CDR2 reads YENEEA. CDR3 DNA: TGTGCCAGCAGCTCGGGGGGCTCCTACGAGCAGTACTTC. Its translation: CASSSGGSYEQYF. Together with reference TRBV11-3 and TRBJ2-7, the CDR3 gives the full variable domain: EAGVVQSPRYKIIEKKQPVAFWCNPISGHNTLYWYLQNLGQGPELLIRYENEEAVDDSQLPKDRFSAERLKGVDSTLKIQPAELGDSAVYLCASSSGGSYEQYFGPGTRLTVT.

The chain combines TRBV7-2 with TRBJ1-1, with D unclear. This CDR3 is built from 11 residues. Germline CDR1 and CDR2: SGHTA and FQGNSA. Trimming took 5 bases from V and 7 from J, leaving 8 bases between them. The chain's CDR3 is CASSTRDEAFF. As DNA, the CDR3 is TGTGCCAGCAGCACCCGAGATGAAGCTTTCTTT.

The chain couples TRBV19 to TRBJ2-2; TRBD2 agrees at 11 bases. Germline-derived CDR1 and CDR2 are LNHDA and SQIVND (reference sequence). This CDR3 spans 17 amino acids. V was pared by 6 bases and J by 4 bases, with 10 bases of the junction left unmatched. The CDR3 protein is CASRRSGRASGTGELFF. The CDR3 DNA is TGTGCCAGTAGACGTAGCGGGAGGGCCTCGGGCACCGGGGAGCTGTTTTTT.

The chain links TRBV29-1 to TRBJ2-2, with D hard to call. The germline V and J ends were trimmed by 4 bases and 6 bases, with 9 bases remaining between them. This CDR3 has 12 amino acids. Germline V CDR1 and CDR2: SQVTM, ANQGSEA. Here the CDR3 DNA reads TGCAGCGTTGTGGATGCCCCCGGGGAGCTGTTTTTT. Residues: CSVVDAPGELFF.

The V call is TRBV7-2, the J call TRBJ1-1; D might be TRBD1 (6 bases). From germline, CDR1 is SGHTA and CDR2 FQGNSA. V lost 2 bases and J lost 7, with 20 bases in between. The CDR3 extends over 16 amino acids. This CDR3 is CASSLRGTLASNEAFF. The CDR3 DNA sequence: TGTGCCAGCAGCTTACGGGGGACACTAGCCTCAAATGAAGCTTTCTTT.

The chain links TRBV2 to TRBJ1-5; D is unclear. Germline V CDR1 and CDR2: SNHLY, FYNNEI. This CDR3 comprises 14 residues. V lost 4 bases and J 4 bases, leaving 11 bases between the germline ends. The CDR3 DNA reads as TGTGCCAGCAGTGGCAGTAGGGCAAATCAGCCCCAGCATTTT. The encoded protein is CASSGSRANQPQHF.